The 26 T cell receptor beta chains listed next were all sequenced from one sample in a study of T cell repertoires in cytomegalovirus infection. TCRdb itself ran the reads through MiXCR, one entry per CDR3 protein. The data show about 830,000 distinct CDR3 sequences, around a third seen once. Antigens for these TCRs are unknown. The material was cultured CD8+ T cells from PBMCs, obtained from culture after CMV antigen stimulation. Every receptor here comes from a human donor in good health (CMV status not recorded). Some clones in this sample may be carry-over from other donors' samples.

Only a few counts were recorded for this clonotype. The genes are TRBV28 and TRBJ2-1; unclear D gene. Germline values: CDR1 MDHEN, CDR2 SYDVKM. This CDR3 is 14 amino acids long. Deletions cut 5 bases from V and 2 bases from J, with 10 bases between. This chain's CDR3 is CASSDLSAYNEQFF. The CDR3 DNA sequence: TGTGCCAGCAGTGATCTGAGCGCCTACAATGAGCAGTTCTTC.

The CDR3 sequence is CSVPNRGVDTGELFF. The CDR3 bases are TGCAGTGTCCCGAACAGGGGGGTTGACACCGGGGAGCTGTTTTTT. The rearrangement joins TRBV20-1 to TRBJ2-2, with TRBD1 identical over 8 bases. There are 15 residues in the CDR3. V trimming: 7 bases; J trimming: 3 bases; junction bases outside the gene matches: 10. The germline V gene has CDR1 DFQATT and CDR2 SNEGSKA (reference sequence).

This clonotype has just a few counts. V and J are TRBV7-9 and TRBJ2-2; TRBD2 agrees at 11 bases. J was trimmed by 4 bases and V by 2 bases; bases with no gene match: 6. The CDR3 spans 17 residues. Germline CDR1 and CDR2: SEHNR and FQNEAQ (reference sequence). In DNA, the CDR3 is TGTGCCAGCAGCTTACCTAGCGGGGGGCCGGGCACCGGGGAGCTGTTTTTT. This sequence encodes CASSLPSGGPGTGELFF.

This clonotype has more than one count but fewer than ten. The chain couples TRBV6-4 to TRBJ2-2; D remains unclear. Trimming shortened V by 4 bases and J by 7 bases, and 13 bases separated the two germline ends. Germline CDR1 is MRHNA and CDR2 is SNTAGT. The length of the CDR3 is 14 residues. CDR3 amino acids: CASSALGVFGELFF. In DNA, the CDR3 is TGTGCCAGCAGTGCCCTAGGCGTTTTCGGGGAGCTGTTTTTT.

This clonotype has a handful of counts. The gene calls are TRBV20-1 and TRBJ2-2; TRBD1 matches 7 bases. Germline V gene sequence: CDR1 DFQATT, CDR2 SNEGSKA (reference sequence). Trimming at V came to 6 bases and at J to 5 bases, leaving 12 bases not matched to a gene. The CDR3 loop spans 15 amino acids. The CDR3 spells CSAEPRQGVTGELFF. For the CDR3, the DNA is TGCAGTGCCGAGCCCAGACAGGGTGTAACCGGGGAGCTGTTTTTT.

This clonotype was recorded a few times. This chain links TRBV27 with TRBJ2-2, with 7 bases lining up with TRBD2. The V segment lost 3 bases and the J segment 3 bases; nucleotides outside the gene matches: 4. Germline-derived CDR1 and CDR2 are MNHEY and SMNVEV (reference sequence). The CDR3 has 15 amino acids. The CDR3 reads CASSFGGGDTGELFF. DNA of the CDR3: TGTGCCAGCAGTTTTGGGGGGGGTGACACCGGGGAGCTGTTTTTT.

J is TRBJ1-2 and V is TRBV6-5; no clear D gene. The V end was cut by 2 bases, the J end by 8 bases, with 12 bases between. The CDR3 is 13 amino acids. Per germline, CDR1 MNHEY and CDR2 SVGAGI. The DNA for the CDR3 is TGTGCCAGCAGTTACGATTCGGTTTCCGGCTACACCTTC. Translated: CASSYDSVSGYTF.

The rearrangement joins TRBV11-1 to TRBJ1-1; 9 positions match TRBD1. The CDR3 spans 15 residues. CDR1 is SGHAT, CDR2 FQDESV, per germline (reference sequence). With V trimmed by 5 bases and J by 1 base, 5 bases remained unmatched. CDR3 nucleotide sequence: TGTGCCAGCAGCCGGACAGGGGAGTGGAACACTGAAGCTTTCTTT. It codes for CASSRTGEWNTEAFF.

This clonotype was counted only a few times. The V call is TRBV7-9, the J call TRBJ1-1; TRBD1 might be the D (6 bases). The CDR3 is 16 amino acids. V gave up 6 bases and J gave up 1 base, with 18 bases separating them. Germline V lookup: CDR1 SEHNR, CDR2 FQNEAQ (reference sequence). This CDR3 is CASRSARQGKNTEAFF. CDR3 in DNA: TGTGCCAGCAGATCCGCAAGGCAGGGGAAGAACACTGAAGCTTTCTTT. Combining the CDR3 with reference TRBV7-9 and TRBJ1-1 gives the whole variable domain DTGVSQNPRHKITKRGQNVTFRCDPISEHNRLYWYRQTLGQGPEFLTYFQNEAQLEKSRLLSDRFSAERPKGSFSTLEIQRTEQGDSAMYLCASRSARQGKNTEAFFGQGTRLTVV.

This chain links TRBV2 with TRBJ2-3, with a weak D call TRBD1 (6 bases). V lost 6 bases and J lost 1, with 17 bases in between. Looked up from germline, CDR1 is SNHLY and CDR2 is FYNNEI. The CDR3 covers 16 residues. In nucleotides, the CDR3 is TGTGCCAGCAGCGAATTCTTAGGGGGAGGCACAGATACGCAGTATTTT. Its protein product is CASSEFLGGGTDTQYF.

This clonotype was recorded at least ten times. The J gene is TRBJ2-3, the V gene TRBV6-1; 8 bases match TRBD1. The CDR3 runs to 14 residues. After removal of 4 bases from V and 1 base from J, the junction contained 1 base not matched to a gene. Germline CDR1 MNHNS, CDR2 SASEGT. CDR3 nucleotide sequence: TGTGCCAGCAGTGGGGGACAGGGCACAGATACGCAGTATTTT. This encodes CASSGGQGTDTQYF.

At least ten counts were recorded for this clonotype. The chain couples TRBV7-6 to TRBJ2-2, with TRBD1 identical over 10 bases. Trimming cost V 5 bases and J 4 bases; bases outside gene matches: 4. The CDR3 sequence is 15 residues long. CDR1 is SGHVS and CDR2 is FNYEAQ in the germline V gene. DNA of the CDR3: TGTGCCAGCAGCCGGACAGGGGGAGGCACCGGGGAGCTGTTTTTT. It encodes CASSRTGGGTGELFF.

This clonotype turned up a few times. The chain has TRBV7-2 and TRBJ2-1, with D unclear. The ends were cut back, 0 bases at V and 5 bases at J, with 8 bases in the middle. The CDR3 is 14 amino acids. Germline V gene lookup returns CDR1 SGHTA and CDR2 FQGNSA. In nucleotides, the CDR3 is TGTGCCAGCAGCTTAGCGCATGGCGACAATGAGCAGTTCTTC. Translating gives CASSLAHGDNEQFF.

The genes are TRBV7-8 and TRBJ1-2; 7 bases agree with TRBD1. The ends lost 10 bases at V and 6 bases at J; junction bases unmatched: 11. The CDR3 totals 13 residues. Germline CDR1 is SGHVS and CDR2 is FQNEAQ. Here the CDR3 reads CATVDRAIDGYTF. In DNA, the CDR3 is TGTGCCACCGTAGACAGGGCAATTGATGGCTACACCTTC.

Comment on this clonotype: A read error is possible here, since a much larger clone lies one base away. The rearrangement links TRBV7-6 to TRBJ2-5; 7 nucleotides align to TRBD2. The CDR3 extends over 16 amino acids. Germline V lookup: CDR1 SGHVS, CDR2 FNYEAQ. In DNA form, the CDR3 reads TGTGCCAGGAGCTTAGCGGGCAGGCCGACTCAAGAGACCCAGTACTTC. It is translated as CARSLAGRPTQETQYF.

This clonotype was recorded at least ten times. The chain carries TRBV7-6 and TRBJ2-2; weak D call: TRBD1 (6 bases). The CDR3 length is 16 residues. Germline-derived CDR1 and CDR2 are SGHVS and FNYEAQ. The V end was cut by 5 bases, the J end by 0 bases, with 13 bases between. As DNA, the CDR3 is TGTGCCAGCAGCCGAACGGACAGCCCGAACACCGGGGAGCTGTTTTTT. Translation gives CASSRTDSPNTGELFF.

The gene calls are TRBV6-5 and TRBJ2-1, with TRBD2 matching 7 bases. Trimming at V came to 5 bases and at J to 0 bases, leaving 10 bases not matched to a gene. This CDR3 region has 17 residues. Germline V gene data show CDR1 as MNHEY and CDR2 as SVGAGI. CDR3: CASSPVREGSSYNEQFF. The DNA for the CDR3 is TGTGCCAGCAGTCCAGTAAGGGAGGGGAGCTCCTACAATGAGCAGTTCTTC.

The chain uses TRBV6-2 or TRBV6-3 and TRBJ2-1, with D tentatively TRBD1 (6 bases). Trimming stripped 0 bases from V and 3 bases from J, with 12 bases between. Germline V CDR1 and CDR2: MNHEY, SVGEGT. The CDR3 is 16 amino acids. CDR3 DNA sequence: TGTGCCAGCAGTTACTCGGAACAGGGATACTACAATGAGCAGTTCTTC. Its translation is CASSYSEQGYYNEQFF.

Ten or more counts support this clonotype. The chain links TRBV7-9 to TRBJ1-2; a possible D gene is TRBD1 (6 bases). CDR3 length equals 16 residues. Germline V CDR1 and CDR2: SEHNR, FQNEAQ (reference sequence). Trimming cost V 5 bases and J 6 bases, with 22 bases left between them. The CDR3 DNA reads TGTGCCAGCAGCCAACCGGACAGTGGGCCGCATGATGGCTACACCTTC. Translation: CASSQPDSGPHDGYTF.

The chain carries TRBV19 and TRBJ2-3; 9 bases agree with TRBD2. The V gene end was trimmed by 3 bases and the J gene end by 2 bases; junction bases not matched to a gene: 6. The CDR3 is 16 amino acids. Germline V gene data show CDR1 as LNHDA and CDR2 as SQIVND (reference sequence). The CDR3 reads CASSMVLAGITDTQYF. CDR3 coding DNA: TGTGCCAGTAGTATGGTCCTAGCGGGGATCACAGATACGCAGTATTTT.

This clonotype was counted ten times or more. This chain links TRBV11-2 with TRBJ2-3; weak D call: TRBD1 (6 bases). Trimming left V 3 bases short and J 1 base short, with 14 bases between. The CDR3 runs 16 residues. CDR1 and CDR2 from the germline V gene are SGHAT and FQNNGV. The DNA for the CDR3 is TGTGCCAGCAGCTTCACAGGGCAGCGAGGCACAGATACGCAGTATTTT. Its protein is CASSFTGQRGTDTQYF.

The rearrangement uses TRBV9 and TRBJ1-1; D uncertain. The CDR3 is 12 amino acids. The V and J ends lost 9 bases and 7 bases respectively, with 16 bases between them. CDR1 is SGDLS and CDR2 is YYNGEE in the germline V gene. Here the CDR3 reads CANRAVELEAFF. CDR3 DNA sequence: TGTGCCAACCGGGCAGTCGAACTTGAAGCTTTCTTT.

The genes are TRBV27 and TRBJ1-1, with TRBD1 as a possible D gene (5 bases). This CDR3 comprises 15 residues. Germline CDR1 MNHEY, CDR2 SMNVEV (reference sequence). V gave up 5 bases and J gave up 0 bases, with 13 bases separating them. The CDR3 region has the DNA TGTGCCAGCAGTCACCGAAAGGGGCTGAACACTGAAGCTTTCTTT. Its protein is CASSHRKGLNTEAFF.

The chain couples TRBV12-3 or TRBV12-4 to TRBJ2-1; TRBD2 agrees at 9 bases. CDR3 size: 15 residues. V gave up 3 bases and J gave up 6 bases; unmatched junction bases: 6. CDR3 nucleotide sequence: TGTGCCAGCAGTTTGAGTCAGCGGGGGGCCAATGAGCAGTTCTTC. Amino acids: CASSLSQRGANEQFF.

The V call is TRBV6-1, the J call TRBJ1-2; tentative D call: TRBD1 (5 bases). The CDR3 consists of 13 residues. The V gene's germline CDR1 is MNHNS and CDR2 SASEGT. The V gene lost 3 bases and the J gene lost 9 bases, with 14 bases spanning the gap. CDR3 nucleotides: TGTGCCAGCAGTGAGATAGGGGATTTAAGCTACACCTTC. Residues: CASSEIGDLSYTF.

This clonotype was detected only a few times. The V and J genes are TRBV7-9 and TRBJ2-5; 8 bases are shared with TRBD2. The CDR3 loop spans 21 amino acids. Germline assignment: CDR1 SEHNR and CDR2 FQNEAQ (reference sequence). V gave up 5 bases and J gave up 2 bases; unmatched junction bases: 25. CDR3 amino acids: CASSPRKAASGQVFGQETQYF. The DNA for the CDR3 is TGTGCCAGCAGCCCGCGTAAGGCCGCTAGCGGGCAGGTATTCGGGCAAGAGACCCAGTACTTC.